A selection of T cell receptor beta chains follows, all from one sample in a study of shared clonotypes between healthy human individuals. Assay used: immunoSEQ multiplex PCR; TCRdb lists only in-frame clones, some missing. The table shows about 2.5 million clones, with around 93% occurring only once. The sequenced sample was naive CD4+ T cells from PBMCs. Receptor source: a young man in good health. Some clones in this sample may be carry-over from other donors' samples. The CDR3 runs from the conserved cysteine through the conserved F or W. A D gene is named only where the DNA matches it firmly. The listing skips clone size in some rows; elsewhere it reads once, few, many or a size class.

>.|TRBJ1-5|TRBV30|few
CAWSVSSNQPQHF
TGTGCCTGGAGTGTATCTAGCAATCAGCCCCAGCATTTT
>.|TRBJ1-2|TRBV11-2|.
CASSFFAGIGYTF
TGTGCCAGCAGCTTTTTCGCAGGGATTGGCTACACCTTC
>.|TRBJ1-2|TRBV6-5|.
CASSYFGQASTGGYTF
TGTGCCAGCAGTTACTTCGGGCAGGCTTCAACGGGGGGCTACACCTTC
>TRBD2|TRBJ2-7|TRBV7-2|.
CASSTPSGSYEQYF
TGTGCCAGCAGCACACCTAGCGGGAGCTACGAGCAGTACTTC
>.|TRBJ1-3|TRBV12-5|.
CASGYGADGNTIYF
TGTGCTAGTGGCTACGGGGCAGACGGAAACACCATATATTTT
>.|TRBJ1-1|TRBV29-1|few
CSASLLNTEAFF
TGCAGCGCATCACTTTTGAACACTGAAGCTTTCTTT
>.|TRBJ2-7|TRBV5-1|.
CASSSGSEIFYEQYF
TGCGCCAGCAGCTCCGGGTCTGAAATCTTTTACGAGCAGTACTTC
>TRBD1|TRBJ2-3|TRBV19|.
CASSSRQGVTDTQYF
TGTGCCAGTAGTTCCCGACAGGGCGTGACAGATACGCAGTATTTT
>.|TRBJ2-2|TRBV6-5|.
CASTGLGELFF
TGTGCCAGCACCGGGTTAGGGGAGCTGTTTTTT
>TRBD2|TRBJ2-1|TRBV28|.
CASSWTSGSNEQFF
TGTGCCAGCAGTTGGACTAGCGGGAGCAATGAGCAGTTCTTC
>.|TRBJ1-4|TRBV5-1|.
CASSLGGALNNEKLFF
TGCGCCAGCAGCTTGGGTGGGGCGCTTAATAATGAAAAACTGTTTTTT
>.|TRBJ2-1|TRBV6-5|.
CASTRLGGFYNEQFF
TGTGCCAGCACCCGGCTGGGTGGGTTCTACAATGAGCAGTTCTTC
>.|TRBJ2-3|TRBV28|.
CASSWKGSTDTQYF
TGTGCCAGCTCCTGGAAGGGAAGCACAGATACGCAGTATTTT
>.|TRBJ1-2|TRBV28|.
CASSWRAGYGYTF
TGTGCCAGCTCGTGGCGGGCAGGCTATGGCTACACCTTC
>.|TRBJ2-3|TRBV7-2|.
CASSLDPGSTDTQYF
TGTGCCAGCAGCTTAGATCCGGGGAGCACAGATACGCAGTATTTT
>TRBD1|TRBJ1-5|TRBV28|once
CASSLLMTGPQPQHF
TGTGCCAGCAGTTTATTGATGACAGGGCCTCAGCCCCAGCATTTT
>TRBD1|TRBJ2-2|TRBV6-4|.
CASRGQGHTGELFF
TGTGCCAGCAGAGGACAGGGGCACACCGGGGAGCTGTTTTTT
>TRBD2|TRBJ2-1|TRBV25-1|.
CASSFSSGRAYEQFF
TGTGCCAGCAGCTTTTCTAGCGGGAGGGCCTATGAGCAGTTCTTC
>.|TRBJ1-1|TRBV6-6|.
CASSSPGAAAFF
TGTGCCAGCAGCAGCCCAGGGGCGGCAGCTTTCTTT
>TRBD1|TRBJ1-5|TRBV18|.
CASSQGQNNQPQHF
TGTGCCAGCTCCCAGGGACAGAACAATCAGCCCCAGCATTTT
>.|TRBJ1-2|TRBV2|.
CASIRGPLEGYTF
TGTGCCAGCATAAGGGGTCCTTTAGAAGGCTACACCTTC
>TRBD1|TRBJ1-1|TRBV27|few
CASSQGAGTEAFF
TGTGCCAGCAGCCAGGGGGCGGGCACTGAAGCTTTCTTT
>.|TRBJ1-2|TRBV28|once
CASSFIRLIEFNYGYTF
TGTGCCAGCAGTTTTATTCGCCTCATAGAATTTAACTATGGCTACACCTTC
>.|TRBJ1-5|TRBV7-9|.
CASSLGRGSSNQPQHF
TGTGCCAGCAGCTTAGGGAGGGGAAGTAGCAATCAGCCCCAGCATTTT
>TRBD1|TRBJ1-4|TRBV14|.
CASSRDRGSATNEKLFF
TGTGCCAGCAGTCGCGACAGGGGCTCCGCAACTAATGAAAAACTGTTTTTT
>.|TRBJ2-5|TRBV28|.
CASTLLGRWQETQYF
TGTGCCAGCACCCTGCTGGGGAGGTGGCAAGAGACCCAGTACTTC